This TCR beta chain was recorded in a study of blood T cells in healthy people across ages (dated by TCRdb to between 2014 and 2016). Concerning the study at large: Template switching captured roughly one uniquely barcoded TCR beta cDNA molecule per two T cells in model experiments. Age-related changes in TCR beta repertoire diversity were measured in the study by deep sequencing normalized with unique cDNA molecular identifiers. Donors were grouped into four age groups: young (average 16 years), middle-aged (under 40), aged (over 55) and long-lived (about 82). Donors of different ages were randomly distributed across sequencing lanes to avoid experimental bias. For two donors (one aged 18 to 29 and one aged 80 or older), the study analyzed two additional independent replicas of 1 million unique cDNA reads from the same blood draw. What the study reported, not specific to this receptor: There was a strong correlation between observed TCR beta diversity and the percentage of naive T cells measured by flow cytometry. Compared with the aged group, the long-lived group had more naive CD4+ T cells, fewer expanded clones and increased TCR diversity, suggesting age selection. Total diversity estimates from one million sequenced T cells were considered lower bounds and underestimates. The CMV infection status of donors was not known, potentially confounding age-related changes in expanded clonotypes. As age increased, observed TCR beta diversity per million T cells dropped in a roughly linear way, and a significant reduction was already evident by age 40. Bulk unsorted PBMC profiling prevented conclusive comparison of naive and antigen-experienced compartments.

Details on this clonotype: What antigen it recognizes has not been identified. Base qualities are missing; no much larger clone stands one base away.

Receptor libraries were prepared by 5' RACE. Sequencing instrument: Illumina HiSeq 2500. The second PCR ran for roughly 7 to 11 cycles and used a J-beta primer mix along with a sample-barcoded 5' primer. Each TCR beta cDNA molecule received a unique molecular identifier from a template-switch 5' adaptor carrying 12 random nucleotides. Each sample yielded at least 3 million CDR3-containing paired-end reads. First-strand cDNA was synthesized from all RNA with the Mint cDNA synthesis kit, primed by a TRBC-specific oligonucleotide. After uracil-DNA glycosylase treatment, a first 18-cycle PCR used universal primers M1SS and BC2_uni_R on all cDNA. The authors' analysis ran thus. For normalization, 1 million high-quality reads were randomly selected from each sample, with every read carrying a distinct molecular identifier. Reads sharing molecular identifiers were discarded rather than binned into consensus sequences. MiTCR, set to a Q25 quality threshold and the strictest error-elimination algorithm, was used for CDR3 identification, clonotype clustering and error correction. A nonparametric unseen species model with Euler transformation was used to estimate a lower bound on total TCR beta diversity. TCRdb itself trimmed the public reads at Q25 with fastp, ran MiXCR and retained productive beta chains. All rows with the same CDR3 protein become a single entry with the most common DNA and genes. TCRdb, not the original authors, processed these V and J calls. Present in this sample are about 770,000 distinct CDR3 sequences, 40% to 50% of which were seen just once. In total, the top ten clones hold about a fifth of the sample.

CDR1 and CDR2 were assigned from the germline V gene (reference sequence) as LNHNV and YYDKDF. Taken from cysteine to phenylalanine, the CDR3 has 14 residues. The read is trimmed to its CDR3 DNA, 42 bases read in frame from base 1. The V and J ends are trimmed by 3 bases and 8 bases, leaving 16 bases between them. The donors were some 36 Caucasian individuals from Russia, aged roughly 6 to 100 years, who were systemically healthy. Each donor gave 8 to 10 milliliters of peripheral blood, drawn into EDTA-treated Vacutainer tubes. Ficoll-Paque density-gradient centrifugation was used to isolate PBMCs, with at least 6.5 million obtained per sample. Total RNA, at least 6 micrograms per sample, was extracted from PBMCs with Trizol reagent. The percentages of naive CD45RAhigh/CD27high T cells were determined by flow cytometry on a PBMC aliquot from every donor.

The specimen was blood. This sequence was found in a man aged 55 to 70 in good health. The rearrangement joined TRBV15 to TRBJ1-1; TRBD1 is a possible D gene, resting on 5 matching bases. The CDR3 in this case is CATSRDLTATEAFF. In nucleotides, the sequence is TGTGCCACCAGCAGGGATTTGACAGCCACGGAAGCTTTCTTT. Reference TRBV15 and TRBJ1-1 proteins supply the regions before and after the CDR3; the full variable domain is: DAMVIQNPRYQVTQFGKPVTLSCSQTLNHNVMYWYQQKSSQAPKLLFHYYDKDFNNEADTPDNFQSRRPNTSFCFLDIRSPGLGDTAMYLCATSRDLTATEAFFGQGTRLTVV.